Shown below are 4 T cell receptor beta chains from a single sample sequenced in a study of T cells in women clearing cervical HPV infection. Method: immunoSEQ multiplex PCR; TCRdb's copy keeps in-frame clones and lacks some. The specimen's table records 20,000 to 30,000 clones. The specimen sequenced was blood buffy coat. Receptors were obtained from a woman between 18 and 70 years old with a cervical HPV16 infection that either progressed to CIN3+ or cleared (not recorded which).

About this clone itself: The read halts 3 residues ahead of the CDR3 end, with the missing end drawn from the germline J gene. The chain employs TRBV29-1 and TRBJ1-5, with D unclear. Trimming stripped 0 bases from V and 3 bases from J, with 12 bases between. From germline, CDR1 is SQVTM and CDR2 ANQGSEA. The CDR3 length is 15 residues. This CDR3 reads CSVEDAVCANQPQHF. The CDR3 bases that were read are TGCAGCGTTGAAGATGCGGTGTGTGCCAATCAGCCC.

About this clone: The CDR3 is cut off 3 residues early in the read; its end comes from the germline J gene. The J gene is TRBJ2-3, the V gene TRBV4-2; D not resolved. The germline V gene has CDR1 LGHNA and CDR2 YNFKEQ. Trimming took 0 bases from V and 2 from J, leaving 9 bases between them. CDR3 length equals 15 residues. CDR3: CASSQDIAYTDTQYF. The sequenced CDR3 bases are TGTGCCAGCAGCCAAGATATAGCCTACACAGATACG.

Concerning this clone itself: From the germline J gene comes the end of the CDR3, since the read stops 3 residues before it. The V and J genes are TRBV5-1 and TRBJ2-1; perhaps TRBD2 as D (5 bases). This CDR3 region has 15 residues. V shed 0 bases and J shed 7 bases, with 14 bases lying between them. The germline V gene encodes CDR1 SGHRS and CDR2 YFSETQ. CDR3 in amino acids: CASSLVQEAWNEQFF. The CDR3 DNA, read in part, is TGCGCCAGCAGCTTGGTCCAGGAGGCCTGGAATGAG.

This clone is called medium-sized based on its frequency. The CDR3 goes on 3 residues after the read ends, and that part is filled in from the germline J gene. The chain has TRBV18 and TRBJ2-4; D is perhaps TRBD1 (6 bases). From germline, CDR1 is KGHSH and CDR2 LQKENI. The CDR3 spans 13 residues. The V end lost 0 bases, the J end lost 6 bases, and 6 bases lay between the germline ends. The CDR3 region is CASSPPDRNIQYF. The DNA read from the CDR3 is TGTGCCAGCTCACCACCGGACAGAAACATT.